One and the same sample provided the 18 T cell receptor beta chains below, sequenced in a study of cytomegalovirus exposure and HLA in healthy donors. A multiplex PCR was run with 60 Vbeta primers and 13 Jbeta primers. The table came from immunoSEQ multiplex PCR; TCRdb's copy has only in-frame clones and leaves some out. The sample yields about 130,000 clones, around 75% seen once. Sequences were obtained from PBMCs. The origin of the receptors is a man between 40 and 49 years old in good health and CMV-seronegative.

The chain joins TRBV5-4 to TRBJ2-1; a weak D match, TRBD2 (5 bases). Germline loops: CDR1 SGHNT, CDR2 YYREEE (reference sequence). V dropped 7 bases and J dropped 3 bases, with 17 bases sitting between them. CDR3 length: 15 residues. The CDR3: CASELIGLNYNEQFF. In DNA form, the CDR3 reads TGTGCCAGCGAGCTTATAGGACTCAACTACAATGAGCAGTTCTTC.

The CDR3: CASSLSAGSTYEQYF. The CDR3 DNA reads as TGTGCCAGCAGCCTGTCAGCGGGCTCAACCTACGAGCAGTACTTC. The chain has TRBV7-3 and TRBJ2-7, with D possibly TRBD2 on 6 matching bases. V was trimmed by 5 bases and J by 2 bases, leaving 16 bases between them. This CDR3 is 15 amino acids long. The V gene's germline CDR1 is SGHTA and CDR2 FQGTGA.

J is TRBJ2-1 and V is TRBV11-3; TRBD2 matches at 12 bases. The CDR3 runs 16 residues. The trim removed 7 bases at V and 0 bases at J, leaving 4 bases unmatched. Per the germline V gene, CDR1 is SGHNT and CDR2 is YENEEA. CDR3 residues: CASTSGRVTSYNEQFF. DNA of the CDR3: TGTGCCAGCACTAGCGGGAGGGTTACCTCCTACAATGAGCAGTTCTTC.

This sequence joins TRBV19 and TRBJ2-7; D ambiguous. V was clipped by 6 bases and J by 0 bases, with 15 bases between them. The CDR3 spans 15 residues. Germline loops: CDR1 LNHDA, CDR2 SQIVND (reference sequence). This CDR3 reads CASRAKPGNSYEQYF. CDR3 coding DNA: TGTGCCAGTAGGGCCAAACCTGGTAACTCCTACGAGCAGTACTTC.

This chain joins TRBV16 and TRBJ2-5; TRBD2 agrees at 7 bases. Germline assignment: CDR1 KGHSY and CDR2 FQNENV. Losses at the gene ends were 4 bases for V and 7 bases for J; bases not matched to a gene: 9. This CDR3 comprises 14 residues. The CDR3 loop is CASSPREAWGTQYF. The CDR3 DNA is TGTGCCAGCAGCCCTCGGGAGGCTTGGGGGACCCAGTACTTC.

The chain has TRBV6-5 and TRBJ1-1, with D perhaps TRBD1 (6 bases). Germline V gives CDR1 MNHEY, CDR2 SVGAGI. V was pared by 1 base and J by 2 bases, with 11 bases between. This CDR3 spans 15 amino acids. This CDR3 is CASSYLGAENTEAFF. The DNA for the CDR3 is TGTGCCAGCAGTTACTTGGGGGCCGAAAACACTGAAGCTTTCTTT.

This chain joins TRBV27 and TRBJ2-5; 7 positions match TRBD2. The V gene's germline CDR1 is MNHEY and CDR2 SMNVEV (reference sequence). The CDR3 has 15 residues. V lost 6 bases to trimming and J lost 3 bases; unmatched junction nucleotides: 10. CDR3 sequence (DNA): TGTGCCAGCAGCCCCCCCGGGACTAATAAAGAGACCCAGTACTTC. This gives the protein CASSPPGTNKETQYF.

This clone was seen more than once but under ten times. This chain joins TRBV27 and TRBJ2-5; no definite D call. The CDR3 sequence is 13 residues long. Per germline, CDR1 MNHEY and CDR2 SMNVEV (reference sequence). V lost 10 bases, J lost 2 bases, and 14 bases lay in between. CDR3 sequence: CATREANQETQYF. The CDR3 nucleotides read TGTGCCACCCGAGAAGCGAATCAAGAGACCCAGTACTTC.

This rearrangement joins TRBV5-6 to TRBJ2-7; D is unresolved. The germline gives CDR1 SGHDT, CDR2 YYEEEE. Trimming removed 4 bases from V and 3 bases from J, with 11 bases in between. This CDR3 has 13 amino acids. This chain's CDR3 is CASSPHTHYEQYF. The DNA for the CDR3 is TGTGCCAGCAGCCCTCACACCCACTACGAGCAGTACTTC.

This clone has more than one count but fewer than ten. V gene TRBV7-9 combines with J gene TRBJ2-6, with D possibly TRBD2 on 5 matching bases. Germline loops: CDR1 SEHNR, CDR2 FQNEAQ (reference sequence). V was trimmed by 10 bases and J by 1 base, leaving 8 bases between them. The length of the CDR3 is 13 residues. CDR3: CAIPGSGANVLTF. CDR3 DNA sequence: TGTGCCATCCCGGGGTCTGGGGCCAACGTCCTGACTTTC.

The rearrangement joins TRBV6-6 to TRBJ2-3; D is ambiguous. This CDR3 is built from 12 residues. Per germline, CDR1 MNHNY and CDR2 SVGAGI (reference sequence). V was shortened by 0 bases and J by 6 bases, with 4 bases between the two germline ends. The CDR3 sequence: CASSYSLDTQYF. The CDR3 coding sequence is TGTGCCAGCAGTTACTCCCTGGATACGCAGTATTTT.

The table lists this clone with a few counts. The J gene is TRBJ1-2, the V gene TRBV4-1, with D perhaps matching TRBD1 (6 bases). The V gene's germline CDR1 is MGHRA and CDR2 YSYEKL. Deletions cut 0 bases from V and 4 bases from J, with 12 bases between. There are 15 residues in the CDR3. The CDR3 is CASSQDPGQTYGYTF. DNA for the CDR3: TGCGCCAGCAGCCAAGATCCGGGACAAACCTATGGCTACACCTTC.

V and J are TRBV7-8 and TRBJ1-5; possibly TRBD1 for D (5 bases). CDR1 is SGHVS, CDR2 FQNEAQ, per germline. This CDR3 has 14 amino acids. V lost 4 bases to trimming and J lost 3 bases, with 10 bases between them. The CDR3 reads CASSSQAFNQPQHF. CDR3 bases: TGTGCCAGCAGCTCACAGGCTTTCAATCAGCCCCAGCATTTT.

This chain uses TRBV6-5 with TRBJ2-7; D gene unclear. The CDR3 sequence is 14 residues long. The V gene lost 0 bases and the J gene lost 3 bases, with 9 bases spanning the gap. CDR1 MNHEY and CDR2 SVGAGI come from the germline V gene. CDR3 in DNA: TGTGCCAGCAGTTACTCGATGTCTAGCTACGAGCAGTACTTC. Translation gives CASSYSMSSYEQYF.

The DNA for the CDR3 is TGTGCCTTACTAGCGGGGGGAGGTGATACGCAGTATTTT. Translated, it gives CALLAGGGDTQYF. This chain connects TRBV30 to TRBJ2-3; TRBD2 aligns across 12 bases. The CDR3 extends over 13 amino acids. V lost 7 bases, J lost 6 bases, and 5 bases stayed unmatched. CDR1 and CDR2 (germline): GTSNPN, SVGIG (reference sequence).

CDR3 in DNA: TGTGCCAGCAGAGGACTAGCGGGACATAGCACAGATACGCAGTATTTT. It yields the protein CASRGLAGHSTDTQYF. The chain has TRBV5-4 and TRBJ2-3; 12 bases map to TRBD2. Per the germline V gene, CDR1 is SGHNT and CDR2 is YYREEE (reference sequence). With V trimmed by 5 bases and J by 0 bases, 4 bases remained unmatched. This CDR3 is 16 amino acids long.

The CDR3: CASSSTGGLRDTQYF. CDR3 nucleotide sequence: TGTGCCAGCAGCTCCACGGGGGGCCTCAGGGATACGCAGTATTTT. The chain joins TRBV7-3 to TRBJ2-3, with D perhaps TRBD2 (7 bases). CDR1 SGHTA and CDR2 FQGTGA come from the germline V gene. Trimming took off 4 bases at V and 6 bases at J, with 17 bases between the two ends. The CDR3 contains 15 residues.

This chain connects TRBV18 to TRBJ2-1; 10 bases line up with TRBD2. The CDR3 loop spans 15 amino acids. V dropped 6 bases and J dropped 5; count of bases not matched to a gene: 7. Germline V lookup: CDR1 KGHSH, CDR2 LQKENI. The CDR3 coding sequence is TGTGCCAGCTCCCAAGGACTAGCGGATAACAATGAGCAGTTCTTC. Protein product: CASSQGLADNNEQFF.